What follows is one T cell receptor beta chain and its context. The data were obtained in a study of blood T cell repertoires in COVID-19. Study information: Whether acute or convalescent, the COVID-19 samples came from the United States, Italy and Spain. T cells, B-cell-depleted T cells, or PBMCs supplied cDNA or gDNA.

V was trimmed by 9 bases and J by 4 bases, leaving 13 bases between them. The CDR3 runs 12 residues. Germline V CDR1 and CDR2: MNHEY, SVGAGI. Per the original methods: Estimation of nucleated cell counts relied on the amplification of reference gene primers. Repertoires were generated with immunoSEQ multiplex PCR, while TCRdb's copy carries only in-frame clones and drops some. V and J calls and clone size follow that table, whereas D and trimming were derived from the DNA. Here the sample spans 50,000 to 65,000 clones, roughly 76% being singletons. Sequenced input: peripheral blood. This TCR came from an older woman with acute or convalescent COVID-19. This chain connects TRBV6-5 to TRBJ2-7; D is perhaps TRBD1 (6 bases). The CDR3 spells CASGGLGYEQYF. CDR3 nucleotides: TGTGCCAGTGGGGGCCTCGGGTACGAGCAGTACTTC.